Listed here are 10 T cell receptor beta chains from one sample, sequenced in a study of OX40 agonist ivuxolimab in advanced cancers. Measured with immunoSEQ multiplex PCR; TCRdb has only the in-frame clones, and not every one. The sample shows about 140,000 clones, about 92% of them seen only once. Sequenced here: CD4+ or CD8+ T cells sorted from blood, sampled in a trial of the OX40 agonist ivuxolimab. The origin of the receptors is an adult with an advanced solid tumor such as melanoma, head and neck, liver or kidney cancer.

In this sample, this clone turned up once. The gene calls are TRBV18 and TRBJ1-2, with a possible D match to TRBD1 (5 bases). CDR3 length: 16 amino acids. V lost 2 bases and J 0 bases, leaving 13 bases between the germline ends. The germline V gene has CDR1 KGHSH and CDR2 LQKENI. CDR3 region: CASSPRAGPANYGYTF. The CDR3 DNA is TGTGCCAGCTCACCAAGGGCAGGGCCAGCTAACTATGGCTACACCTTC.

CDR3 in DNA: TGTGCCAGCAGTCCCCAAATGAGGGGTTCACCCCTCCACTTT. Protein product: CASSPQMRGSPLHF. The chain combines TRBV27 with TRBJ1-6; D perhaps matches TRBD1 (5 bases). Germline V gives CDR1 MNHEY, CDR2 SMNVEV (reference sequence). The V gene lost 5 bases and the J gene lost 9 bases, with 14 bases spanning the gap. This CDR3 region has 14 residues.

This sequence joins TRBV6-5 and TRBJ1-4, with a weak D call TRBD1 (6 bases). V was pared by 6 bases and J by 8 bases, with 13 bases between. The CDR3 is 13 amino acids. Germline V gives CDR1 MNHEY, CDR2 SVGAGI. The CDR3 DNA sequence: TGTGCCAGCAGCTCAGGGACAAACGAAAAACTGTTTTTT. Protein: CASSSGTNEKLFF.

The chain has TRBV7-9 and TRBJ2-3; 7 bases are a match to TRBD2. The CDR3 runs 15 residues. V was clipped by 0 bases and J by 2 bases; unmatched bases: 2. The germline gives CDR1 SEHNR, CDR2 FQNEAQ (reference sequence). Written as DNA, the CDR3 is TGTGCCAGCAGCTTAGCGGGAGGGCCCACAGATACGCAGTATTTT. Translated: CASSLAGGPTDTQYF. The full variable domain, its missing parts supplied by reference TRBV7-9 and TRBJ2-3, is DTGVSQNPRHKITKRGQNVTFRCDPISEHNRLYWYRQTLGQGPEFLTYFQNEAQLEKSRLLSDRFSAERPKGSFSTLEIQRTEQGDSAMYLCASSLAGGPTDTQYFGPGTRLTVL.

Here the CDR3 reads CASSSQRDRDFNEQYF. Written as DNA, the CDR3 is TGTGCCAGCAGTTCACAACGGGACAGGGATTTCAACGAGCAGTACTTC. The chain links TRBV6-6 to TRBJ2-7, with 9 bases aligning to TRBD1. The V gene end was trimmed by 4 bases and the J gene end by 5 bases; junction bases not matched to a gene: 12. The CDR3 has 16 residues. CDR1 and CDR2 (germline): MNHNY, SVGAGI (reference sequence).

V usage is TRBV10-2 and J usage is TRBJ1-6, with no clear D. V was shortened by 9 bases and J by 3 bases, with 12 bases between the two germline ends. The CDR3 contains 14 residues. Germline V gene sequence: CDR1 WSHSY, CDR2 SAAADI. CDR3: CASSPDVYNSPLHF. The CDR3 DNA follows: TGCGCCAGTTCCCCAGACGTCTATAATTCACCCCTCCACTTT.

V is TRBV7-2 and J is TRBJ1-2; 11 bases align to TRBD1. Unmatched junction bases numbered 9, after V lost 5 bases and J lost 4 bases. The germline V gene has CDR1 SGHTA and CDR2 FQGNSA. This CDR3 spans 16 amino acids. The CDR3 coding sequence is TGTGCCAGCAGCCCCCTCGGGACAGGGGGTCTCTATGGCTACACCTTC. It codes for CASSPLGTGGLYGYTF.

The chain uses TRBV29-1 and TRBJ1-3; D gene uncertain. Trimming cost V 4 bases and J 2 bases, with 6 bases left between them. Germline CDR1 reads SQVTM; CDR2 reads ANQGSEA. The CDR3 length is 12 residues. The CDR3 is CSVVTAGNTIYF. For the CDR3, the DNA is TGCAGCGTTGTCACAGCTGGAAACACCATATATTTT.

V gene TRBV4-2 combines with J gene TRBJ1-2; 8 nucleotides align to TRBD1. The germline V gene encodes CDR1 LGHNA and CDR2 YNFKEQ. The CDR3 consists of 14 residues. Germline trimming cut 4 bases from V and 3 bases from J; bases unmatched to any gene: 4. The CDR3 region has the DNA TGTGCCAGCAGCCCAGACAGGGGCGACTATGGCTACACCTTC. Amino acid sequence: CASSPDRGDYGYTF.

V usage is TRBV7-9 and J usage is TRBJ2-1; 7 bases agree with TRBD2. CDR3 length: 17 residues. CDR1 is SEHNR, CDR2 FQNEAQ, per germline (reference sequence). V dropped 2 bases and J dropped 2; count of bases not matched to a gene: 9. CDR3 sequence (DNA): TGTGCCAGCAGCTTATTCTGGCGGGAGACGACCTACAATGAGCAGTTCTTC. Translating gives CASSLFWRETTYNEQFF.